This T cell receptor beta chain was documented in a study of identical twins. TCRdb re-derived calls from the 5' RACE reads in MiXCR, one entry per CDR3 protein. The sample gives hundreds of thousands of distinct CDR3 sequences, 15% to 20% of which show up once; about an eighth is in the top ten. Study-wide points: Cord blood beta clonotypes present at high abundance carried fewer insertions; no such pattern appeared in memory repertoires.

Worth noting for this clonotype: Its antigen is unidentified.

CDR3 length equals 15 residues. Germline V gives CDR1 LNHNV, CDR2 YYDKDF (reference sequence). V was shortened by 2 bases and J by 6 bases, with 17 bases between the two germline ends. These same data were also listed under a study on T cells expressing NK-cell markers. That study adds: Out of eight donors sequenced, seven tested HCMV-seropositive and the remaining one seronegative. Sorting of alpha-beta TCR T cells alone was achieved in several experiments with an anti-gamma-delta TCR antibody.

This chain links TRBV15 with TRBJ2-7; perhaps D is TRBD1 or TRBD2 (5 bases each). This receptor was identified in a woman under 30 in good health. The sequencing sample was made of PBMCs. Here the CDR3 reads CATSRPGRSFSEQYF. In nucleotides, the CDR3 is TGTGCCACCAGCAGACCGGGACGGAGTTTCTCCGAGCAGTACTTC.